This T cell receptor (beta chain) appears in the sequencing data of a study of molecular identifiers for immune sequencing clone quantification. The V segment lost 4 bases and the J segment 4 bases; nucleotides outside the gene matches: 13. The CDR3 runs to 18 residues. It was with previously described methods and listed TCR primers that bulk TCR libraries were made. Each CDR3 protein gets one entry after TCRdb re-called the PCR reads with MiXCR. The data show under 85,000 distinct CDR3 sequences, around a sixth seen once. Ten or more counts support this clonotype. J is TRBJ2-1 and V is TRBV12-3 or TRBV12-4; 10 bases match TRBD2. Sequenced sample: naive CD8+ T cells from blood, with Jurkat cell RNA spiked in. Subset of the sample: FACS-sorted CD8+CD4-CCR7+CD45RA+ naive T cells. The TCR was taken from a human donor in good health. Some libraries in this study had Jurkat cell RNA spiked in. CDR3 DNA sequence: TGTGCCAGCAGTTACTCAGCGGGAGGGCAAGAACTGTACAATGAGCAGTTCTTC. Its translation: CASSYSAGGQELYNEQFF.